Following are 32 T cell receptor beta chains from one sample sequenced in a study of early T cells in non-severe SARS-CoV-2 infection. TCRdb re-analysed the 5' RACE reads in MiXCR, keeping a single row per CDR3 protein. The top ten clones hold 5.5% to 7% of a sample with about 28,000 distinct CDR3 sequences, 3.5% to 5.5% of them seen once. Sequences were derived from whole blood, sampled at baseline. The receptors stem from an adult who was a healthcare worker with PCR-confirmed SARS-CoV-2 infection or an uninfected control (not recorded which).

This clonotype was found many times. The V and J genes are TRBV2 and TRBJ1-1; D is ambiguous. The CDR3 has 13 amino acids. V gave up 4 bases and J gave up 1 base, with 7 bases separating them. Looked up from germline, CDR1 is SNHLY and CDR2 is FYNNEI. The DNA for the CDR3 is TGTGCCAGCAGTGTAGCGGGGAACACTGAAGCTTTCTTT. This gives the protein CASSVAGNTEAFF.

This clonotype was detected only a few times. The chain has TRBV5-1 and TRBJ1-4, with TRBD1 as a possible D gene (6 bases). The germline V gene encodes CDR1 SGHRS and CDR2 YFSETQ. The CDR3 spans 14 residues. V lost 1 base, J lost 8 bases, and 12 bases lay in between. Here the CDR3 reads CASSLSGVDEKLFF. CDR3 nucleotides: TGCGCCAGCAGCTTGTCAGGGGTGGACGAAAAACTGTTTTTT.

This clonotype came up many times. This chain connects TRBV19 to TRBJ1-5; the D is unclear. Germline CDR1 reads LNHDA; CDR2 reads SQIVND (reference sequence). V lost 3 bases to trimming and J lost 3 bases, with 9 bases between them. The CDR3 is 14 residues long. The CDR3 region is CASSIWQVNQPQHF. The DNA for the CDR3 is TGTGCCAGTAGTATCTGGCAGGTCAATCAGCCCCAGCATTTT.

This clonotype was picked up many times. The J gene is TRBJ1-5, the V gene TRBV9, with unresolved D. CDR1 is SGDLS, CDR2 YYNGEE, per germline. This CDR3 comprises 14 residues. Trimming pared 0 bases from V and 1 base from J, leaving 5 bases between. CDR3 residues: CASSVGQSNQPQHF. The CDR3 coding sequence is TGTGCCAGCAGCGTAGGGCAGAGCAATCAGCCCCAGCATTTT.

This clonotype was seen repeatedly, ten times or more. V is TRBV6-1 and J is TRBJ2-1; 10 positions agree with TRBD2. Trimming cost V 6 bases and J 3 bases; bases outside gene matches: 5. The germline V gene encodes CDR1 MNHNS and CDR2 SASEGT. The CDR3 has 15 amino acids. The CDR3 DNA reads as TGTGCCAGCAGCGTTAGCGGGAGGCTCTACAATGAGCAGTTCTTC. Amino acid sequence: CASSVSGRLYNEQFF.

Worth noting for this clonotype: A read error is likely, as this CDR3 ends without the conserved phenylalanine or tryptophan. The J gene is TRBJ2-3, the V gene TRBV7-2; 8 nucleotides align to TRBD2. Germline CDR1 is SGHTA and CDR2 is FQGNSA. V lost 3 bases, J lost 1 base, and 6 bases stayed unmatched. The CDR3 covers 16 residues. The DNA of the CDR3 is TGTGCCAGCAGCTTCCTAAGCGGGGGTCGCACAGATACGCAGTATTAT. Its protein is CASSFLSGGRTDTQYY.

This clonotype was seen repeatedly, ten times or more. The CDR3 coding sequence is TGTGCCAGCAGTTTAGGAGTCTCTGGGGCCAACGTCCTGACTTTC. Residues: CASSLGVSGANVLTF. The V gene is TRBV12-3 or TRBV12-4, the J gene TRBJ2-6, with D unclear. Trimming took off 1 base at V and 0 bases at J, with 4 bases between the two ends. The CDR3 consists of 15 residues.

The chain employs TRBV7-2 and TRBJ2-7, with a tentative D call TRBD2 (6 bases). This CDR3 has 16 residues. Germline V gives CDR1 SGHTA, CDR2 FQGNSA. The V gene lost 1 base and the J gene lost 2 bases, with 15 bases spanning the gap. The CDR3 DNA reads as TGTGCCAGCAGCTTAGTTTTTGGAGGGACCCCCTACGAGCAGTACTTC. Residues: CASSLVFGGTPYEQYF.

This clonotype was seen at least ten times. The chain joins TRBV20-1 to TRBJ2-1; the match to TRBD2 covers 15 bases. CDR1 is DFQATT and CDR2 is SNEGSKA in the germline V gene (reference sequence). With V trimmed by 3 bases and J by 1 base, 4 bases remained unmatched. CDR3 length equals 17 residues. In nucleotides, the CDR3 is TGCAGTGCTAGGGGACTAGCGGGGGGTCCTTCCTACAATGAGCAGTTCTTC. This codes for CSARGLAGGPSYNEQFF.

This clonotype showed up many times. The V gene is TRBV14, the J gene TRBJ2-1, with TRBD2 matching over 10 bases. This CDR3 region has 17 residues. V dropped 4 bases and J dropped 0; count of bases not matched to a gene: 6. Germline V gene data show CDR1 as SGHDN and CDR2 as FVKESK. The CDR3 DNA reads as TGTGCCAGCAGCCGGCTAGCGGGGGCCCGCTCCTACAATGAGCAGTTCTTC. Encoded protein: CASSRLAGARSYNEQFF.

The sample holds many counts of this clonotype. The chain recombines TRBV24-1 with TRBJ1-5; D perhaps matches TRBD1 (6 bases). The CDR3 extends over 16 amino acids. The germline CDR1 and CDR2 sequences are KGHDR and SFDVKD. V lost 3 bases, J lost 1 base, and 12 bases lay in between. CDR3 DNA: TGTGCCACCAGTGATGCGGGGGGCCGGAGCAATCAGCCCCAGCATTTT. This sequence encodes CATSDAGGRSNQPQHF.

This clonotype was counted at least ten times. The V and J genes are TRBV29-1 and TRBJ1-2; 10 positions match TRBD1. The CDR3 runs to 13 residues. CDR1 SQVTM and CDR2 ANQGSEA come from the germline V gene. Germline trimming cut 6 bases from V and 5 bases from J; bases unmatched to any gene: 6. The CDR3 DNA reads TGCAGCGTGATGACAGGGGGCGATTATGGCTACACCTTC. Amino acid sequence: CSVMTGGDYGYTF.

This clonotype was detected ten times or more. The chain joins TRBV4-1 to TRBJ2-2; D gene ambiguous. This CDR3 is 16 amino acids long. CDR1 is MGHRA, CDR2 YSYEKL, per germline. The V end was cut by 6 bases, the J end by 5 bases, with 19 bases between. The CDR3 sequence is CASSGVGFLKTGELFF. The CDR3 DNA follows: TGCGCCAGCAGTGGGGTTGGCTTTCTTAAGACCGGGGAGCTGTTTTTT.

This clonotype was picked up many times. This chain joins TRBV6-2 or TRBV6-3 and TRBJ2-3; D is possibly TRBD1 or TRBD2 (6 bases each). V was shortened by 6 bases and J by 4 bases, with 17 bases between the two germline ends. Germline lookup yields CDR1 MNHEY and CDR2 SVGEGT. The CDR3 is 15 amino acids. The CDR3 coding sequence is TGTGCCAGCAGCCGATCGGGGGCGTTTTCAGATACGCAGTATTTT. It encodes CASSRSGAFSDTQYF.

This clonotype was recorded many times. The chain couples TRBV12-3 or TRBV12-4 to TRBJ2-7; 7 bases map to TRBD1. V lost 7 bases and J lost 3; bases outside the gene matches: 9. The length of the CDR3 is 14 residues. The CDR3 sequence: CASKKGQPHYEQYF. The CDR3 DNA is TGTGCCAGCAAAAAGGGACAGCCCCACTACGAGCAGTACTTC.

This clonotype was found many times. The rearrangement uses TRBV6-2 or TRBV6-3 and TRBJ1-5; D ambiguous. V was clipped by 6 bases and J by 4 bases, with 19 bases between them. The germline V gene encodes CDR1 MNHEY and CDR2 SVGEGT. The length of the CDR3 is 16 residues. As DNA, the CDR3 is TGTGCCAGCAGCCCACTAGGCAGATTAGGAAATCAGCCCCAGCATTTT. It specifies CASSPLGRLGNQPQHF.

This clonotype is termed medium-sized. This chain connects TRBV7-9 to TRBJ2-1, with D perhaps matching TRBD2 (5 bases). From germline, CDR1 is SEHNR and CDR2 FQNEAQ (reference sequence). This CDR3 contains 17 residues. Trimming stripped 0 bases from V and 6 bases from J, with 18 bases between. The CDR3 sequence is CASSLAAKVDYFNEQFF. CDR3 sequence (DNA): TGTGCCAGCAGCTTAGCGGCTAAAGTAGACTACTTCAATGAGCAGTTCTTC.

This clonotype has at least ten counts. The V gene is TRBV28, the J gene TRBJ1-2; TRBD1 might be the D (5 bases). Germline CDR1 MDHEN, CDR2 SYDVKM. This CDR3 has 13 residues. V lost 5 bases to trimming and J lost 4 bases, with 11 bases between them. The CDR3 nucleotides read TGTGCCAGCAGTCCTAGACAGATCTATGGCTACACCTTC. This encodes CASSPRQIYGYTF.

The table lists this clonotype with many counts. J is TRBJ1-2 and V is TRBV12-3 or TRBV12-4; no clear D. The V end was cut by 3 bases, the J end by 0 bases, with 23 bases between. The CDR3 has 19 residues. This chain's CDR3 is CASSLSVRTTTPTNYGYTF. For the CDR3, the DNA is TGTGCCAGCAGTTTGTCGGTCCGAACAACAACCCCTACTAACTATGGCTACACCTTC.

This clonotype has more than one count but fewer than ten. The rearrangement joins TRBV11-3 to TRBJ2-7, with D possibly TRBD2 on 6 matching bases. This CDR3 has 14 residues. Germline-derived CDR1 and CDR2 are SGHNT and YENEEA. Trimming left V 5 bases short and J 2 bases short, with 13 bases between. The CDR3: CASSPWEAAYEQYF. CDR3 coding DNA: TGTGCCAGCAGCCCTTGGGAGGCCGCCTACGAGCAGTACTTC.

In its sample, this clonotype was seen many times. The rearrangement uses TRBV7-9 and TRBJ2-1; 8 nucleotides agree with TRBD2. The CDR3 has 18 residues. Germline V gene lookup returns CDR1 SEHNR and CDR2 FQNEAQ (reference sequence). V shed 0 bases, J shed 3 bases, and the junction held 10 bases outside the gene matches. In DNA, the CDR3 is TGTGCCAGCAGCTTAGCCCCCCGGGCGGGAGGCCACTACAATGAGCAGTTCTTC. Its protein product is CASSLAPRAGGHYNEQFF.

This clonotype showed up many times. J is TRBJ2-7 and V is TRBV28; D may be TRBD2 (6 bases). The CDR3 is 15 amino acids. The V end was cut by 6 bases, the J end by 0 bases, with 15 bases between. Germline-derived CDR1 and CDR2 are MDHEN and SYDVKM. The CDR3 sequence is CASRSPGGSSYEQYF. The CDR3 DNA sequence: TGTGCCAGCAGGTCCCCTGGGGGGAGCTCCTACGAGCAGTACTTC.

The table lists this clonotype with many counts. The CDR3 coding sequence is TGTGCCAGCAGCCCGACAGGGCGTTTTCTCGGGGCCAACGTCCTGACTTTC. The encoded protein is CASSPTGRFLGANVLTF. The chain couples TRBV28 to TRBJ2-6; 7 bases are shared with TRBD1. Germline V gene lookup returns CDR1 MDHEN and CDR2 SYDVKM. With 6 bases clipped from V and 4 bases from J, the junction kept 12 bases outside the gene matches. The CDR3 spans 17 residues.

This clonotype was observed many times. The chain uses TRBV7-6 and TRBJ2-5; TRBD1 aligns across 9 bases. The trim removed 5 bases at V and 5 bases at J, leaving 15 bases unmatched. CDR1 is SGHVS, CDR2 FNYEAQ, per germline. The CDR3 has 17 amino acids. The CDR3 DNA is TGTGCCAGCAGCCGAAACCACAGGACAGGGGCAGAGGAGACCCAGTACTTC. This translates into CASSRNHRTGAEETQYF.

This clonotype was observed many times. The chain has TRBV12-3 or TRBV12-4 and TRBJ1-5; no clear D. This CDR3 region has 13 residues. Trimming took off 5 bases at V and 5 bases at J, with 10 bases between the two ends. The CDR3 DNA is TGTGCCAGCAGTCCCAACCGGGATCAGCCCCAGCATTTT. Translation gives CASSPNRDQPQHF.

This clonotype was detected a few times. V gene TRBV3-1 combines with J gene TRBJ2-2; 12 bases are shared with TRBD1. There are 16 residues in the CDR3. The J segment lost 7 bases and the V segment lost 4 bases, leaving 7 bases of the junction unmatched. Germline V CDR1 and CDR2: LGHDT, YNNKEL (reference sequence). The CDR3 loop is CASSPSGTGGGGELFF. The CDR3, as DNA: TGTGCCAGCAGCCCTTCCGGGACAGGGGGCGGCGGGGAGCTGTTTTTT.

In this sample, this clonotype turned up many times. This chain's CDR3 is CASSLSSGRMGEQFF. The CDR3 DNA sequence: TGTGCCAGCAGTTTAAGTTCGGGGAGGATGGGTGAGCAGTTCTTC. The rearrangement uses TRBV12-3 or TRBV12-4 and TRBJ2-1; tentative D call: TRBD2 (6 bases). The V and J ends lost 2 bases and 9 bases respectively, with 17 bases between them. The CDR3 covers 15 residues.

This clonotype occurred many times. This chain connects TRBV20-1 to TRBJ2-7, with D unclear. The CDR3 consists of 10 residues. CDR1 DFQATT and CDR2 SNEGSKA come from the germline V gene (reference sequence). Trimming pared 6 bases from V and 5 bases from J, leaving 8 bases between. CDR3 loop: CSASDHEQYF. The CDR3 bases are TGCAGTGCGAGTGATCACGAGCAGTACTTC.

This clonotype came up many times. This sequence joins TRBV24-1 and TRBJ2-1; unclear D gene. V was shortened by 3 bases and J by 0 bases, with 11 bases between the two germline ends. This CDR3 has 16 residues. Germline lookup yields CDR1 KGHDR and CDR2 SFDVKD. The CDR3 region has the DNA TGTGCCACCAGTGATCGGCTGAAAAGCTCCTACAATGAGCAGTTCTTC. Translated: CATSDRLKSSYNEQFF.

This clonotype has at least ten counts. Here the CDR3 reads CSARSGSGRHTNTGELFF. Written as DNA, the CDR3 is TGCAGTGCACGAAGCGGCAGCGGGAGGCACACGAACACCGGGGAGCTGTTTTTT. This sequence joins TRBV20-1 and TRBJ2-2; TRBD2 matches at 9 bases. From germline, CDR1 is DFQATT and CDR2 SNEGSKA (reference sequence). J gave up 0 bases and V 6 bases, and 14 bases lay outside the gene matches. This CDR3 is 18 amino acids long.

CDR3 protein: CASSLGVGKSLDEAFF. CDR3 in DNA: TGTGCCAGCAGTTTAGGAGTGGGGAAGAGTTTGGATGAAGCTTTCTTT. The V and J genes are TRBV12-3 or TRBV12-4 and TRBJ1-1, with D uncertain. V was clipped by 1 base and J by 7 bases, with 19 bases between them. The CDR3 has 16 residues.

At least ten counts were recorded for this clonotype. This chain links TRBV19 with TRBJ2-6; D gene ambiguous. The V gene lost 8 bases and the J gene lost 1 base, with 12 bases spanning the gap. CDR3 length: 15 residues. In germline, CDR1 is LNHDA, CDR2 SQIVND (reference sequence). CDR3 region: CASHTVRSGANVLTF. CDR3 nucleotide sequence: TGTGCCAGTCATACGGTTAGGTCTGGGGCCAACGTCCTGACTTTC.